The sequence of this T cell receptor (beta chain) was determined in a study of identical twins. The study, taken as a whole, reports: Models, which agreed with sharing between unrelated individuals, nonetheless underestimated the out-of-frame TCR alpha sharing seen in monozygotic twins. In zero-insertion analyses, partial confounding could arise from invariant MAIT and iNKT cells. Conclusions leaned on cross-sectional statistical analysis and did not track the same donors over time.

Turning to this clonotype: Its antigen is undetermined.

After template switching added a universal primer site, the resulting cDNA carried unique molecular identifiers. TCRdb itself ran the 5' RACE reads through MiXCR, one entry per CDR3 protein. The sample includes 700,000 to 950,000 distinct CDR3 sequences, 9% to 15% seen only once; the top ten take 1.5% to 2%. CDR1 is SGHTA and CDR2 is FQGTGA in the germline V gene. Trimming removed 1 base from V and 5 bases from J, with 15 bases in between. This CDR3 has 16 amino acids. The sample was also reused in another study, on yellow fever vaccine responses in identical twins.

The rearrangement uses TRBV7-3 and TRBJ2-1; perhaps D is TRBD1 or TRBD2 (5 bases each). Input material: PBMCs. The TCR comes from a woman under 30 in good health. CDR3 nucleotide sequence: TGTGCCAGCAGCTTAAGGGGGAACCAAGGGCACAATGAGCAGTTCTTC. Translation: CASSLRGNQGHNEQFF.